These T cell receptor beta chains were read from a single sample in a study of kidney transplant recipient with SARS-CoV-2 infection. MiXCR was run by TCRdb on the reads, yielding one entry per CDR3 protein. The sample includes about 240,000 distinct CDR3 sequences, around 28% of them seen just once. Specimen: a blood sample, collected at baseline and between days 110 and 120 from a kidney transplant recipient. The receptors were gathered from a young adult male patient who had COVID-19 and was a kidney transplant recipient. T cells may partly derive from the graft donor. CDR3s include the opening cysteine and the closing phenylalanine or tryptophan. The D gene is left open where the match is weak. Where a row states a size, it is once, few, many or the class of an expanded clone; other rows omit it.

size: medium-sized; D: -; J: TRBJ2-7; V: TRBV3-2; DNA: TGTGCCAGCAGCCATCGATCAGGACGGAACTACGAGCAGTACTTC; CDR3: CASSHRSGRNYEQYF
size: many; D: -; J: TRBJ2-5; V: TRBV6-8; DNA: TGTGCCAGCAGTTACGACGAGACCCAGTACTTC; CDR3: CASSYDETQYF
size: -; D: -; J: TRBJ1-2; V: TRBV10-1; DNA: TGCGCCAGCAGTGACAGTCAATTCGGCTACACCTTC; CDR3: CASSDSQFGYTF
size: many; D: TRBD2; J: TRBJ2-4; V: TRBV30; DNA: TGTGCCTGGAGGCTCAGTGGGGGAGGGGACATTCAGTACTTC; CDR3: CAWRLSGGGDIQYF
size: many; D: -; J: TRBJ1-4; V: TRBV6-5; DNA: TGTGCCAGCAGTGAATATGGCAGTGCGAATGAAAAACTGTTTTTT; CDR3: CASSEYGSANEKLFF
size: many; D: -; J: TRBJ1-2; V: TRBV5-5; DNA: TGTGCCAGCATTGCAAATGTCTCGCGAAAGACCTATGGCTACACCTTC; CDR3: CASIANVSRKTYGYTF
size: many; D: -; J: TRBJ1-2; V: TRBV7-5; DNA: -; CDR3: CISVPEFINEVGKTYGYTF
size: -; D: -; J: TRBJ1-6; V: TRBV6-5; DNA: TGTGCCTGCAGTTACGGGGGGTATAATTCACCCCTCCACTTT; CDR3: CACSYGGYNSPLHF
size: many; D: -; J: TRBJ1-4; V: TRBV18; DNA: TGTGCCAGCTCACCTCGAGTCGCAACTAATGAAAAACTGTTTTTT; CDR3: CASSPRVATNEKLFF
size: many; D: -; J: TRBJ1-2; V: TRBV5-5; DNA: TGTGCCAGCCATCGTGGTGTCTCGCGAAAGACCTATGGCTACACCTTC; CDR3: CASHRGVSRKTYGYTF
size: few; D: TRBD2; J: TRBJ2-1; V: TRBV7-9; DNA: TGTGCCAGCAGCGTCACGGTCAGCGGGAGAAACAATGAGCAGTTCTTC; CDR3: CASSVTVSGRNNEQFF
size: many; D: -; J: TRBJ2-5; V: TRBV3-1; DNA: TGTGCCAGCAGCCTCATTACTCCCATTTCTTTCTCTGAGACCCAGTACTTC; CDR3: CASSLITPISFSETQYF
size: many; D: TRBD1; J: TRBJ2-3; V: TRBV20-1; DNA: TGCAGTGCTGGCGCGACAGGGGGCTTGGTGGGTACGCAGTATTTT; CDR3: CSAGATGGLVGTQYF
size: many; D: TRBD2; J: TRBJ2-5; V: TRBV5-1; DNA: TGCGCCAGCAGCTTCCGACTAGCGGGACCCCAAGAGACCCAGTACTTC; CDR3: CASSFRLAGPQETQYF
size: many; D: TRBD2; J: TRBJ2-2; V: TRBV2; DNA: TGTGCCAGCAGGAATAGCGGGAGTAGGGGGGAGCTGTTTTTT; CDR3: CASRNSGSRGELFF
size: -; D: -; J: TRBJ2-3; V: TRBV29-1; DNA: TGCAGCGCGCAGACAGGTATGAGTGCAGATACGCAGTATTTT; CDR3: CSAQTGMSADTQYF
size: many; D: TRBD1; J: TRBJ1-1; V: TRBV2; DNA: TGTGCCAGCAGTAAGAGCAGGACAGGCATGAACACTGAAGCTTTCTTT; CDR3: CASSKSRTGMNTEAFF
size: -; D: -; J: TRBJ1-2; V: TRBV6-7; DNA: TGTGCCAGCAGTTCGACAACGCGTATTTGGAAGACCTATGGCTACACCTTC; CDR3: CASSSTTRIWKTYGYTF
size: many; D: TRBD1; J: TRBJ1-4; V: TRBV12-3/TRBV12-4; DNA: TGTGCCAGCAGTTTACAACTCTCCGGGACAGGGGGAGAAAAACTGTTTTTT; CDR3: CASSLQLSGTGGEKLFF
size: many; D: -; J: TRBJ1-2; V: TRBV30; DNA: TGTGCCTGGAGCTGCTGGCGTTATAGAAAGACCTATGGCTACACCTTC; CDR3: CAWSCWRYRKTYGYTF
size: many; D: -; J: TRBJ1-2; V: TRBV4-3; DNA: TGCGCCAGCAGCTGCTACCGAGGACGTCGAAAGACCTATGGCTACACCTTC; CDR3: CASSCYRGRRKTYGYTF
size: many; D: -; J: TRBJ2-5; V: TRBV7-9; DNA: TGTGCCAGCAGCTTAGCGCGAGGCACCCAAGAGACCCAGTACTTC; CDR3: CASSLARGTQETQYF
size: once; D: -; J: TRBJ2-1; V: TRBV20-1; DNA: TGCAGTGGACAGTACAATGAGCAGTTCTTC; CDR3: CSGQYNEQFF
size: many; D: -; J: TRBJ1-4; V: TRBV11-2; DNA: TGTGCCAGCAGCTTAGGGACAGCTACTGAAAAACTGTTTTTT; CDR3: CASSLGTATEKLFF
size: many; D: -; J: TRBJ2-4; V: TRBV4-1; DNA: TGCGCCAGCAGCCGAACGAGCTTAGCCAAAAACATTCAGTACTTC; CDR3: CASSRTSLAKNIQYF
size: many; D: -; J: TRBJ1-1; V: TRBV10-1; DNA: TGCGCCAGCAGTGATACCGTGAACACTGAAGCTTTCTTT; CDR3: CASSDTVNTEAFF
size: many; D: TRBD2; J: TRBJ2-1; V: TRBV20-1; DNA: TGCAGTGTTGCGACTAGCGGGTACAATGAGCAGTTCTTC; CDR3: CSVATSGYNEQFF
size: many; D: TRBD1; J: TRBJ2-7; V: TRBV9; DNA: TGTGCCAGCAGCCCCGGGGACAGGGACTACGAGCAGTACTTC; CDR3: CASSPGDRDYEQYF
size: many; D: -; J: TRBJ1-3; V: TRBV9; DNA: TGTGCCAGCAGCGCCCCGAGTCCGGACACCATATATTTT; CDR3: CASSAPSPDTIYF
size: many; D: -; J: TRBJ2-7; V: TRBV5-6; DNA: TGTGCCAGCAGCTTGGGACACGGACCTGGATACGAGCAGTACTTC; CDR3: CASSLGHGPGYEQYF
size: many; D: -; J: TRBJ1-4; V: TRBV5-4; DNA: TGTGCCAGCAGCGACAAACTCAACAGGGATGGAAAACTGTTTTTT; CDR3: CASSDKLNRDGKLFF
size: many; D: -; J: TRBJ2-7; V: TRBV11-2; DNA: TGTGCCAGCAGCTTAGAGGGGGTGGGTTTATCGGGCGAGCAGTACTTC; CDR3: CASSLEGVGLSGEQYF
size: many; D: -; J: TRBJ1-5; V: TRBV6-4; DNA: TGTGCCAGCAGTGACTCGCAGGGTCAGCCCCAGCATTTT; CDR3: CASSDSQGQPQHF
size: many; D: TRBD1; J: TRBJ1-4; V: TRBV6-5; DNA: TGTGCCAGCAGTTACGGGGATCGGGCAGGGGGTGAAAAACTGTTTTTT; CDR3: CASSYGDRAGGEKLFF
size: few; D: TRBD2; J: TRBJ2-1; V: TRBV20-1; DNA: TGCAGTGCTAGAGACCCGACTAGCGGGGCTTACAATGAGCAGTTCTTC; CDR3: CSARDPTSGAYNEQFF
size: -; D: TRBD2; J: TRBJ2-1; V: TRBV6-5; DNA: TGTGCCAGCAGTTACGCTAGCGGGGGCTCCTACAATGAGCAGTTCTTC; CDR3: CASSYASGGSYNEQFF
size: -; D: -; J: TRBJ2-1; V: TRBV7-9; DNA: TGTGCCAGCAGCTTATTTGAGCAGGGCGGTGAGCAGTTCTTC; CDR3: CASSLFEQGGEQFF
size: many; D: -; J: TRBJ1-5; V: TRBV21-1; DNA: TGTGCCAGCAGCAAGAAAGGGCCGGGACAGCCCCAGCATTTT; CDR3: CASSKKGPGQPQHF
size: many; D: TRBD1; J: TRBJ2-7; V: TRBV20-1; DNA: TGCAGTGCTAGGACCGGGACAGGGGGCGCGATGGAGCAGTACTTC; CDR3: CSARTGTGGAMEQYF
size: many; D: -; J: TRBJ1-2; V: TRBV16; DNA: TGTGCCAGCAGCTTTCTGCGGGTCGTTAGAAAGACCTATGGCTACACCTTC; CDR3: CASSFLRVVRKTYGYTF
size: many; D: -; J: TRBJ2-7; V: TRBV7-9; DNA: TGTGCCAGCAAAGGGGGTATGCACGAGCAGTACTTC; CDR3: CASKGGMHEQYF
size: -; D: -; J: TRBJ1-2; V: TRBV5-8; DNA: TGTGCCAGCGGCAGAGGTCATCCACGAAAGACCTGTGGCTACACCTTC; CDR3: CASGRGHPRKTCGYTF
size: many; D: -; J: TRBJ1-1; V: TRBV5-1; DNA: TGCGCCAGCAGCCAAGCGAGTATCGTAAACACTGAAGCTTTCTTT; CDR3: CASSQASIVNTEAFF